Listed here are 9 T cell receptor beta chains from one sample, sequenced in a study of graft-versus-host responses after intestinal transplantation. The assay was immunoSEQ multiplex PCR, and TCRdb's table has in-frame clones only and misses some. The repertoire has 75,000 to 100,000 clones, roughly 89% of them found once; the top ten carry approximately 0.18%. Their antigens remain unidentified. Material: unstimulated CD4+ T cells sorted from spleen or lymph node cells, obtained before transplant. These receptors originate from a human donor who was the organ donor for an intestinal transplant.

There are a few counts of this clone. The chain links TRBV7-2 to TRBJ1-2; D uncertain. Trimming pared 7 bases from V and 8 bases from J, leaving 8 bases between. This CDR3 is 10 amino acids long. CDR1 is SGHTA, CDR2 FQGNSA, per germline. DNA of the CDR3: TGTGCCAGCACCCCGGAGGGCTACACCTTC. Encoded protein: CASTPEGYTF.

The chain couples TRBV7-9 to TRBJ2-5, with D perhaps TRBD2 (6 bases). CDR1 is SEHNR, CDR2 FQNEAQ, per germline (reference sequence). V lost 2 bases to trimming and J lost 5 bases, with 9 bases between them. The CDR3 runs 13 residues. CDR3 nucleotides: TGTGCCAGCAGCTTATGGAGCGGGGAGACCCAGTACTTC. It specifies CASSLWSGETQYF.

The rearrangement uses TRBV5-1 and TRBJ2-5; 15 bases fit TRBD2. Germline CDR1 is SGHRS and CDR2 is YFSETQ. V was pared by 4 bases and J by 5 bases, with 6 bases of the junction left unmatched. This CDR3 has 16 residues. CDR3 amino acids: CASSLGLAGGLETQYF. The CDR3 region has the DNA TGCGCCAGCAGCCTCGGACTAGCGGGGGGGCTCGAGACCCAGTACTTC.

CDR3 loop: CASSQEASLAGNTIYF. In DNA, the CDR3 is TGTGCCAGCAGCCAAGAAGCCTCCTTGGCTGGAAACACCATATATTTT. V usage is TRBV4-2 and J usage is TRBJ1-3; no firm D call. V lost 0 bases, J lost 2 bases, and 11 bases lay in between. Germline loops: CDR1 LGHNA, CDR2 YNFKEQ. This CDR3 has 16 residues.

This sequence joins TRBV6-6 and TRBJ2-3; 10 bases are shared with TRBD2. This CDR3 spans 15 amino acids. Germline loops: CDR1 MNHNY, CDR2 SVGAGI (reference sequence). Trimming took 6 bases from V and 3 from J; bases not matched to a gene: 6. CDR3 in DNA: TGTGCCAGCAGCCCAGCGGGGGGGCGGACAGATACGCAGTATTTT. It is translated as CASSPAGGRTDTQYF.

V gene TRBV4-3 combines with J gene TRBJ2-5; D ambiguous. Trimming took off 0 bases at V and 7 bases at J, with 18 bases between the two ends. CDR1 and CDR2 from the germline V gene are LGHNA and YSLEER. The CDR3 consists of 16 residues. DNA of the CDR3: TGCGCCAGCAGCCAAGATAGACGGTCCCTCGGCGGGACCCAGTACTTC. This gives the protein CASSQDRRSLGGTQYF.

This clone was counted once. The chain uses TRBV7-2 and TRBJ2-4; D is unclear. Germline loops: CDR1 SGHTA, CDR2 FQGNSA. V was clipped by 0 bases and J by 0 bases, with 9 bases between them. This CDR3 is 16 amino acids long. The CDR3 DNA is TGTGCCAGCAGCTTAGCAATTACGGTAGCCAAAAACATTCAGTACTTC. Translated, it gives CASSLAITVAKNIQYF. Full variable domain (missing parts from reference TRBV7-2 and TRBJ2-4): GAGVSQSPSNKVTEKGKDVELRCDPISGHTALYWYRQSLGQGLEFLIYFQGNSAPDKSGLPSDRFSAERTGGSVSTLTIQRTQQEDSAVYLCASSLAITVAKNIQYFGAGTRLSVL.

V is TRBV27 and J is TRBJ2-5; D remains unclear. V was pared by 5 bases and J by 5 bases, with 15 bases between. Germline CDR1 reads MNHEY; CDR2 reads SMNVEV (reference sequence). The CDR3 totals 14 residues. CDR3 coding DNA: TGTGCCAGCAGTCCCCTGGCCCCGAGGGAGACCCAGTACTTC. It codes for CASSPLAPRETQYF.

The chain employs TRBV27 and TRBJ1-5; a possible D gene is TRBD1 (5 bases). Per germline, CDR1 MNHEY and CDR2 SMNVEV (reference sequence). Trimming took 6 bases from V and 1 from J, leaving 7 bases between them. The CDR3 contains 13 residues. CDR3 amino acids: CASSRVSNQPQHF. The CDR3 coding sequence is TGTGCCAGCAGCAGGGTAAGCAATCAGCCCCAGCATTTT.